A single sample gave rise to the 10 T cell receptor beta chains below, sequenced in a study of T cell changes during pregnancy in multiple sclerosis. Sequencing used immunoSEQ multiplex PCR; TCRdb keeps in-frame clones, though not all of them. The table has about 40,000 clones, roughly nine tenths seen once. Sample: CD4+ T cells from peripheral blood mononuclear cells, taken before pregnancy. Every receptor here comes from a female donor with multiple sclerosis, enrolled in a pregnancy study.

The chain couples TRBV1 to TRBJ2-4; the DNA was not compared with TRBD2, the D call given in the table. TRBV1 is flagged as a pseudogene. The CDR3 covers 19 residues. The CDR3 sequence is CTSSPGLAGVFWGRNIQYF. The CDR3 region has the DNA TGCACCAGCAGCCCAGGACTAGCGGGAGTATTCTGGGGGAGGAACATTCAGTACTTC.

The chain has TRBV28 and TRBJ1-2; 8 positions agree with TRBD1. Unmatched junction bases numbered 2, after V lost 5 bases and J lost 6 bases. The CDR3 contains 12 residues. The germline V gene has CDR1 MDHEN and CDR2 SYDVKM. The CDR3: CASSGQGNGYTF. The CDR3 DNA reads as TGTGCCAGCAGTGGACAGGGAAATGGCTACACCTTC.

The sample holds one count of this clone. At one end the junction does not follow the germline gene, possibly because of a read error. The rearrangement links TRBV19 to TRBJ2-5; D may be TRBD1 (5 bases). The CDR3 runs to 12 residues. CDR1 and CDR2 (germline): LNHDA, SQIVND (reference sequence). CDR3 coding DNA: TGTGCCAGCGGACACTACCAAAAGACCCAGTACTTC. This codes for CASGHYQKTQYF.

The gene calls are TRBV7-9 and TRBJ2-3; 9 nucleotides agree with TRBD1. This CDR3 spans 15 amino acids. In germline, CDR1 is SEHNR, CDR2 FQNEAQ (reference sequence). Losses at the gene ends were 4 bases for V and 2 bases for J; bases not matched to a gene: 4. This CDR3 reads CASSSGQGYTDTQYF. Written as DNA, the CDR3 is TGTGCCAGCAGCTCCGGACAGGGGTACACAGATACGCAGTATTTT.

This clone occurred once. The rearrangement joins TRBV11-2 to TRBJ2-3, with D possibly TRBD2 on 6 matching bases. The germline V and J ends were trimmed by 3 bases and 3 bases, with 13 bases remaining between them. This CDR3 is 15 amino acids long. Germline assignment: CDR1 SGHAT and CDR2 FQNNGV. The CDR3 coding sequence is TGTGCCAGCAGCTTGGGAGGTGGGGGGACAGATACGCAGTATTTT. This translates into CASSLGGGGTDTQYF.

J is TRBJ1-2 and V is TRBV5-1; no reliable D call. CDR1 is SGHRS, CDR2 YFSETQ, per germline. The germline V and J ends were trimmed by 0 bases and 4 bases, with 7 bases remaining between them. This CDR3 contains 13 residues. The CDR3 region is CASSLGGPYGYTF. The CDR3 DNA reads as TGCGCCAGCAGCTTGGGCGGTCCCTATGGCTACACCTTC.

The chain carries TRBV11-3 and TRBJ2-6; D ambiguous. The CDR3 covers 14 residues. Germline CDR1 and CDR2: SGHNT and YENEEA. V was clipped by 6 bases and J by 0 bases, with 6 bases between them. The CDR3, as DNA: TGTGCCAGCAGTCCGAGCTCTGGGGCCAACGTCCTGACTTTC. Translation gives CASSPSSGANVLTF.

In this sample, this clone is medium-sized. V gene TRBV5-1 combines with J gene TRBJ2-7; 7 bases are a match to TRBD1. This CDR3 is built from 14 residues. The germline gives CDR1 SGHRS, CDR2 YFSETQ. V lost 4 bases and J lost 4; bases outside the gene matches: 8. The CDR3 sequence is CASSRDSHSYEQYF. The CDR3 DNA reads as TGCGCCAGCAGCAGGGACAGCCATTCTTACGAGCAGTACTTC.

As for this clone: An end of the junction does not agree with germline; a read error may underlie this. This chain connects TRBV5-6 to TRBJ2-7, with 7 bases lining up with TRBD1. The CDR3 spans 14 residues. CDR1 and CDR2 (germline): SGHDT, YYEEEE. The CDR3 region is CASSPGTVNYGQYF. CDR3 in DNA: TGTGCCAGCAGCCCCGGGACAGTGAACTACGGGCAGTACTTC.

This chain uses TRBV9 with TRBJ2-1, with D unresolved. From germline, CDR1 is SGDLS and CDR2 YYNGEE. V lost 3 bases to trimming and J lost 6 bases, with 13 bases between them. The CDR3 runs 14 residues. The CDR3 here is CASSAQVGVNEQFF. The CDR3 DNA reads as TGTGCCAGCAGCGCCCAGGTGGGTGTCAATGAGCAGTTCTTC.